This record concerns one T cell receptor beta chain sequence. The entry originates in a study of cytomegalovirus exposure and HLA in healthy donors. The PCR contained 60 Vbeta and 13 Jbeta primers. Sequencing was performed with immunoSEQ multiplex PCR; in TCRdb, only in-frame clones are kept and a portion is missing. Here the sample spans roughly 200,000 clones, roughly 78% being singletons. The V and J ends lost 3 bases and 7 bases respectively, with 10 bases between them. The CDR3 has 14 amino acids. Per germline, CDR1 SGHTA and CDR2 FQGNSA. This sequence was found in a woman in her twenties or thirties in good health and CMV-seropositive. The sequencing input was PBMCs. The V call is TRBV7-2, the J call TRBJ1-6, with D possibly matching TRBD1 (6 bases). In nucleotides, the CDR3 is TGTGCCAGCAGCTTCCCAGGGGACAATTCACCCCTCCACTTT. Its protein is CASSFPGDNSPLHF.